Below are 2 T cell receptor beta chains sequenced from a single sample in a study of T cells after yellow fever vaccination. TCRdb redid the calling of the 5' RACE reads with MiXCR, one entry per CDR3 protein. The table has 230,000 or so distinct CDR3 sequences, approximately 6.7% seen once. This specimen was CD4+ T cells sorted from PBMCs, taken on the day of the yellow fever booster vaccination. The receptors originated from a man younger than 45 who received the YFV17D yellow fever vaccine.

This rearrangement joins TRBV5-4 to TRBJ2-1; the D gene is possibly TRBD1 (5 bases). V was trimmed by 7 bases and J by 0 bases, leaving 14 bases between them. This CDR3 is 15 amino acids long. CDR1 and CDR2 from the germline V gene are SGHNT and YYREEE (reference sequence). Here the CDR3 DNA reads TGTGCCAGCCGAGAGACAGCGAGCTCCTACAATGAGCAGTTCTTC. Translating gives CASRETASSYNEQFF.

The chain recombines TRBV20-1 with TRBJ2-7; D could derive from TRBD1 or TRBD2 (5 bases each). CDR1 and CDR2 from the germline V gene are DFQATT and SNEGSKA (reference sequence). Trimming pared 3 bases from V and 2 bases from J, leaving 14 bases between. The CDR3 has 14 residues. The DNA of the CDR3 is TGCAGTGCTAGGATTGAGGGACGGGCCTACGAGCAGTACTTC. Protein product: CSARIEGRAYEQYF.